The 16 T cell receptor beta chains presented below share a single source sample, sequenced in a study of PD-1 blockade in classical Hodgkin lymphoma (dated by TCRdb to about 2020). The library relied on the immunoSEQ multiplex PCR assay. TCRdb mirrors the immuneACCESS table, restricted to in-frame sequences. Some clones are absent from its copies; in checked studies, under half trace to an unresolved V gene, and the reason for the others is unknown. The sample contains tens of thousands of clones, about four fifths of them found a single time. Around 20% of the sample belongs to the ten largest clones. The time point label, read with the paper, signifies: cycle 4 day 1 (C4D1), after 5 to 7 weeks of nivolumab. Every trial patient had relapsed after autologous stem cell transplantation, and cohorts A, B and C differed in prior brentuximab vedotin exposure. The sequencing here drew on peripheral blood mononuclear cells (PBMCs), taken before the fourth cycle of nivolumab. The receptors stem from a human donor with classical Hodgkin lymphoma.

The table lists this clone with a few counts. This chain connects TRBV6-6 to TRBJ1-1; no firm D call. This CDR3 is built from 12 residues. CDR1 is MNHNY and CDR2 is SVGAGI in the germline V gene (reference sequence). Trimming took off 8 bases at V and 7 bases at J, with 14 bases between the two ends. Here the CDR3 DNA reads TGTGCCAGCGGAACGTCGCGGGGTGAAGCTTTCTTT. Its translation is CASGTSRGEAFF.

The rearrangement uses TRBV9 and TRBJ2-5; weak D call: TRBD1 (5 bases). The J call may be faulty, since TRBJ2-7 better matches the DNA end. Germline V lookup: CDR1 SGDLS, CDR2 YYNGEE. The CDR3 consists of 16 residues. The CDR3 sequence is CASSVAGATYSYEQYF. For the CDR3, the DNA is TGTGCCAGCAGCGTAGCTGGGGCCACATACTCCTACGAGCAGTACTTC.

The chain links TRBV5-1 to TRBJ2-7; TRBD2 matches 12 bases. The germline gives CDR1 SGHRS, CDR2 YFSETQ. The CDR3 is 14 residues long. The V segment lost 5 bases and the J segment 2 bases; nucleotides outside the gene matches: 2. DNA for the CDR3: TGCGCCAGCAGAACTAGCGGGGGGCCCTACGAGCAGTACTTC. Amino acids: CASRTSGGPYEQYF.

This chain joins TRBV19 and TRBJ2-7; D tentatively reads TRBD1 or TRBD2 (5 bases each). The germline V and J ends were trimmed by 5 bases and 4 bases, with 21 bases remaining between them. The CDR3 runs 16 residues. The germline V gene has CDR1 LNHDA and CDR2 SQIVND (reference sequence). The CDR3 region is CASSLRPGTYGYEQYF. CDR3 DNA: TGTGCCAGTAGTCTCCGTCCCGGGACCTATGGGTACGAGCAGTACTTC.

This clone was detected only once. The J gene is TRBJ1-5, the V gene TRBV9, with D possibly TRBD1 on 5 matching bases. Germline-derived CDR1 and CDR2 are SGDLS and YYNGEE. V was clipped by 0 bases and J by 5 bases, with 9 bases between them. The CDR3 is 14 amino acids. Here the CDR3 DNA reads TGTGCCAGCAGCGTAGCCAGGGAAGATCAGCCCCAGCATTTT. This encodes CASSVAREDQPQHF.

The chain carries TRBV19 and TRBJ1-2, with a tentative D call TRBD1 (6 bases). The length of the CDR3 is 17 residues. Germline CDR1 and CDR2: LNHDA and SQIVND (reference sequence). V lost 7 bases and J lost 8, with 29 bases in between. CDR3 region: CASNGGGNRVWSEGYTF. The DNA of the CDR3 is TGTGCCAGTAATGGAGGTGGAAACAGGGTCTGGTCGGAAGGCTACACCTTC.

This clone appeared a single time. The chain combines TRBV6-5 with TRBJ1-2; D not certain. This CDR3 region has 13 residues. Trimming cost V 6 bases and J 4 bases, with 12 bases left between them. Germline-derived CDR1 and CDR2 are MNHEY and SVGAGI. The CDR3 sequence is CASSRRHFYGYTF. The CDR3 DNA sequence: TGTGCCAGCAGCCGGAGGCATTTCTATGGCTACACCTTC.

This chain joins TRBV6-6 and TRBJ1-1; tentative D call: TRBD1 (5 bases). The CDR3 is 14 residues long. Germline V CDR1 and CDR2: MNHNY, SVGAGI (reference sequence). V was clipped by 5 bases and J by 2 bases, with 12 bases between them. The DNA of the CDR3 is TGTGCCAGCAGTATCCAGGGATTTAACACTGAAGCTTTCTTT. Amino acids: CASSIQGFNTEAFF.

Only a few counts were recorded for this clone. The rearrangement links TRBV29-1 to TRBJ2-7; D ambiguous. The CDR3 has 12 amino acids. Germline values: CDR1 SQVTM, CDR2 ANQGSEA. The V and J ends lost 5 bases and 0 bases respectively, with 8 bases between them. The CDR3 coding sequence is TGCAGCGTTAGCGAGGACTCCTACGAGCAGTACTTC. It encodes CSVSEDSYEQYF.

The CDR3 here is CAISARTANSPLHF. CDR3 nucleotides: TGTGCCATCAGTGCTCGGACAGCCAATTCACCCCTCCACTTT. The chain couples TRBV10-3 to TRBJ1-6; possibly TRBD1 for D (6 bases). Germline V gene sequence: CDR1 ENHRY, CDR2 SYGVKD. Trimming removed 4 bases from V and 7 bases from J, with 11 bases in between. The CDR3 covers 14 residues.

The V and J genes are TRBV7-6 and TRBJ2-7; D possibly uses TRBD1 or TRBD2 (5 bases each). Trimming cost V 3 bases and J 1 base, with 10 bases left between them. The CDR3 covers 14 residues. Germline CDR1 and CDR2: SGHVS and FNYEAQ. This CDR3 is CASSLGGGSYEQYF. The DNA of the CDR3 is TGTGCCAGCAGCTTGGGTGGGGGATCCTACGAGCAGTACTTC.

The gene calls are TRBV4-2 and TRBJ1-4; possibly TRBD1 for D (6 bases). This CDR3 region has 16 residues. V lost 1 base, J lost 8 bases, and 17 bases lay in between. Germline assignment: CDR1 LGHNA and CDR2 YNFKEQ. In DNA form, the CDR3 reads TGTGCCAGCAGCCAAGTAGGGGGGGGAACACAGGAAAAACTGTTTTTT. The encoded protein is CASSQVGGGTQEKLFF.

This clone was seen once. The rearrangement joins TRBV14 to TRBJ1-1; D call uncertain. CDR3 size: 13 residues. V gave up 1 base and J gave up 7 bases, with 10 bases separating them. The germline CDR1 and CDR2 sequences are SGHDN and FVKESK. The CDR3 sequence: CASSQVPLFEAFF. In DNA form, the CDR3 reads TGTGCCAGCAGCCAAGTCCCTCTCTTTGAAGCTTTCTTT.

The J gene is TRBJ1-3, the V gene TRBV6-5; D is possibly TRBD1 (6 bases). CDR1 and CDR2 (germline): MNHEY, SVGAGI. Deletions cut 4 bases from V and 1 base from J, with 14 bases between. CDR3 length: 16 amino acids. The CDR3 nucleotides are TGTGCCAGCAGTTCCTCCAGGGGCCCATCTGGAAACACCATATATTTT. Encoded protein: CASSSSRGPSGNTIYF.

This chain uses TRBV5-4 with TRBJ2-5; TRBD2 is a possible D gene (5 bases). The CDR3 is made up of 15 amino acids. V lost 4 bases to trimming and J lost 2 bases, with 15 bases between them. Germline V gene data show CDR1 as SGHNT and CDR2 as YYREEE (reference sequence). The CDR3 DNA follows: TGTGCCAGCAGCGGGCGGGCAGGAGCACAAGAGACCCAGTACTTC. Its protein product is CASSGRAGAQETQYF. The variable domain in full, with the rest retrieved from reference TRBV5-4 and TRBJ2-5, is ETGVTQSPTHLIKTRGQQVTLRCSSQSGHNTVSWYQQALGQGPQFIFQYYREEENGRGNFPPRFSGLQFPNYSSELNVNALELDDSALYLCASSGRAGAQETQYFGPGTRLLVL.

On this clone itself: At one of its ends the junction is not consistent with the germline gene, which may arise from a read error. The chain is built from TRBV18 and TRBJ1-2; D perhaps matches TRBD1 (5 bases). The CDR3 covers 16 residues. Germline CDR1 is KGHSH and CDR2 is LQKENI. The CDR3 loop reads CAGSPQSEGKHYGYTF. CDR3 coding DNA: TGTGCCGGCTCACCACAGTCGGAGGGGAAGCACTATGGCTACACCTTC.